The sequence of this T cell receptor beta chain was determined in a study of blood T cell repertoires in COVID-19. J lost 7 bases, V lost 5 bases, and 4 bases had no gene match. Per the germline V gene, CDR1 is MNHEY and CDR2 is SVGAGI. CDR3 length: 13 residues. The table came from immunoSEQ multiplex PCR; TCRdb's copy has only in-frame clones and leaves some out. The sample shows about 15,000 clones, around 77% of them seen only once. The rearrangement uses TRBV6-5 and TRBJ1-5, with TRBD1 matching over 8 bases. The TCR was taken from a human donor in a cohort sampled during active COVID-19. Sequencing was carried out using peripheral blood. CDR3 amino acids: CASSTGQAQPQHF. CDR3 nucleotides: TGTGCCAGCAGTACGGGACAGGCCCAGCCCCAGCATTTT.